These 21 T cell receptor beta chains share one sample of origin, sequenced in a study of early T cells in non-severe SARS-CoV-2 infection. TCRdb reprocessed the 5' RACE reads via MiXCR and lists one record per CDR3 protein. The data hold around 70,000 distinct CDR3 sequences, with approximately 10% observed a single time. The sequenced sample was whole blood. The origin of the receptors is an adult who was a healthcare worker with PCR-confirmed SARS-CoV-2 infection or an uninfected control (not recorded which).

The rearrangement links TRBV5-1 to TRBJ2-3, with 11 bases matching TRBD2. Germline V gene data show CDR1 as SGHRS and CDR2 as YFSETQ. The CDR3 consists of 16 residues. After removal of 4 bases from V and 3 bases from J, the junction contained 7 bases not matched to a gene. CDR3 sequence: CASSKTSGMRTDTQYF. CDR3 in DNA: TGCGCCAGCAGCAAGACTAGCGGGATGAGGACAGATACGCAGTATTTT.

Judged by abundance, this clonotype is medium-sized. The rearrangement links TRBV28 to TRBJ1-5; TRBD1 matches 8 bases. The CDR3 contains 16 residues. V shed 5 bases, J shed 5 bases, and the junction held 11 bases outside the gene matches. Germline V gene lookup returns CDR1 MDHEN and CDR2 SYDVKM. CDR3: CASSPWTGRDYQPQHF. In DNA form, the CDR3 reads TGTGCCAGCAGTCCCTGGACAGGGAGGGATTATCAGCCCCAGCATTTT.

This clonotype has only a few counts. The chain has TRBV6-5 and TRBJ2-1; D gene uncertain. The germline CDR1 and CDR2 sequences are MNHEY and SVGAGI. The CDR3 has 11 amino acids. V was shortened by 0 bases and J by 13 bases, with 7 bases between the two germline ends. CDR3 residues: CASSYSRLQFF. In nucleotides, the CDR3 is TGTGCCAGCAGTTACTCAAGGCTACAGTTCTTC.

This clonotype was detected many times. The chain combines TRBV12-3 or TRBV12-4 with TRBJ2-7; TRBD2 matches at 9 bases. This CDR3 is built from 14 residues. V was clipped by 5 bases and J by 0 bases; unmatched bases: 2. The CDR3 sequence: CASSISGSSYEQYF. The CDR3 DNA reads TGTGCCAGCAGTATTAGCGGGAGCTCCTACGAGCAGTACTTC.

This clonotype has more than one count but fewer than ten. The V call is TRBV10-3, the J call TRBJ1-1, with TRBD1 identical over 9 bases. CDR1 and CDR2 (germline): ENHRY, SYGVKD. The CDR3 runs to 13 residues. V lost 6 bases, J lost 4 bases, and 3 bases stayed unmatched. The CDR3 sequence: CAIRQGAGTEAFF. The DNA of the CDR3 is TGTGCCATCAGACAGGGGGCAGGCACTGAAGCTTTCTTT.

There are a few counts of this clonotype. V and J are TRBV28 and TRBJ2-7; 10 bases map to TRBD2. This CDR3 contains 15 residues. CDR1 MDHEN and CDR2 SYDVKM come from the germline V gene. Trimming cost V 4 bases and J 3 bases; bases outside gene matches: 6. CDR3 protein: CASSWGLAGDYEQYF. The CDR3 DNA sequence: TGTGCCAGCAGTTGGGGGCTAGCGGGAGACTACGAGCAGTACTTC.

The chain links TRBV7-2 to TRBJ2-7, with 10 bases lining up with TRBD2. CDR1 and CDR2 from the germline V gene are SGHTA and FQGNSA. The ends lost 6 bases at V and 8 bases at J; junction bases unmatched: 10. This CDR3 has 14 residues. CDR3 protein: CASRLDASGRKQYF. The CDR3 DNA reads as TGTGCCAGCAGGCTGGATGCTAGCGGGAGAAAGCAGTACTTC.

This clonotype appeared a few times. The V call is TRBV7-9, the J call TRBJ2-7, with unresolved D. There are 14 residues in the CDR3. Deletions cut 2 bases from V and 0 bases from J, with 8 bases between. The germline V gene encodes CDR1 SEHNR and CDR2 FQNEAQ (reference sequence). CDR3 in amino acids: CASSLSVHSYEQYF. The CDR3 DNA sequence: TGTGCCAGCAGCTTATCGGTCCACTCCTACGAGCAGTACTTC.

There are a few counts of this clonotype. The chain employs TRBV12-3 or TRBV12-4 and TRBJ2-7; 12 bases are a match to TRBD2. The CDR3 spans 15 residues. The V and J ends lost 6 bases and 2 bases, in that order; junction bases with no gene match: 5. CDR3 in amino acids: CASSPGTSGPYEQYF. Written as DNA, the CDR3 is TGTGCCAGCAGCCCCGGGACTAGCGGGCCCTACGAGCAGTACTTC.

Ten or more counts support this clonotype. The chain has TRBV23-1 and TRBJ2-7; 7 nucleotides line up with TRBD1. TRBV23-1 is an ORF; its function is uncertain. The CDR3 totals 16 residues. V lost 3 bases to trimming and J lost 2 bases; unmatched junction nucleotides: 10. CDR3 DNA sequence: TGCGCCAGCAGTCATTCCCGGGACAGTAACACCTACGAGCAGTACTTC. Its protein is CASSHSRDSNTYEQYF.

This clonotype was seen only a few times. This sequence joins TRBV20-1 and TRBJ1-4; tentatively, D is TRBD1 (5 bases). The germline V gene has CDR1 DFQATT and CDR2 SNEGSKA (reference sequence). V dropped 0 bases and J dropped 3 bases, with 14 bases sitting between them. The CDR3 is 16 residues long. The CDR3 loop reads CSARDFRGGSNEKLFF. The CDR3 DNA sequence: TGCAGTGCTAGAGATTTTAGGGGCGGCTCTAATGAAAAACTGTTTTTT.

The chain couples TRBV7-2 to TRBJ2-5; D remains ambiguous. The CDR3 extends over 14 amino acids. Germline V lookup: CDR1 SGHTA, CDR2 FQGNSA. V was shortened by 5 bases and J by 5 bases, with 15 bases between the two germline ends. The CDR3 bases are TGTGCCAGCAGCCTCTGGGCCGGGCCGGAGACCCAGTACTTC. This encodes CASSLWAGPETQYF.

This clonotype came up a few times. This chain connects TRBV12-3 or TRBV12-4 to TRBJ2-2; 11 positions agree with TRBD1. The CDR3 runs 15 residues. The J segment lost 8 bases and the V segment lost 4 bases, leaving 6 bases of the junction unmatched. This CDR3 reads CASSSPGQGVGELFF. As DNA, the CDR3 is TGTGCCAGCAGTTCACCGGGACAGGGGGTTGGGGAGCTGTTTTTT.

This clonotype came up many times. This rearrangement joins TRBV15 to TRBJ2-4; TRBD2 aligns across 12 bases. The CDR3 length is 18 residues. From germline, CDR1 is LNHNV and CDR2 YYDKDF (reference sequence). J gave up 0 bases and V 2 bases, and 5 bases lay outside the gene matches. The CDR3 nucleotides read TGTGCCACCAGCAGAAAGACGGGACTAGCGGGAGCCAAAAACATTCAGTACTTC. Translation gives CATSRKTGLAGAKNIQYF. The entire variable domain, with the rest obtained from reference TRBV15 and TRBJ2-4, is as follows: DAMVIQNPRYQVTQFGKPVTLSCSQTLNHNVMYWYQQKSSQAPKLLFHYYDKDFNNEADTPDNFQSRRPNTSFCFLDIRSPGLGDTAMYLCATSRKTGLAGAKNIQYFGAGTRLSVL.

Turning to this clonotype: One end of the junction is discordant with germline, which a read error may explain. The rearrangement links TRBV6-6 to TRBJ2-7, with 11 bases lining up with TRBD2. The CDR3 has 14 amino acids. Germline-derived CDR1 and CDR2 are MNHNY and SVGAGI (reference sequence). The CDR3, as DNA: TGTGCCAGGGAAACTAGCGGGAGCTCCTACGAGCAGTACTTT. Translation gives CARETSGSSYEQYF.

A few counts support this clonotype. The rearrangement uses TRBV10-3 and TRBJ2-3; 11 nucleotides match TRBD1. The CDR3 covers 14 residues. After removal of 10 bases from V and 4 bases from J, the junction contained 7 bases not matched to a gene. Looked up from germline, CDR1 is ENHRY and CDR2 is SYGVKD. CDR3 loop: CASRTGGDADTQYF. CDR3 nucleotides: TGTGCCAGCCGGACAGGGGGCGACGCAGATACGCAGTATTTT.

The sample holds a few counts of this clonotype. The J gene is TRBJ2-3, the V gene TRBV12-3 or TRBV12-4, with 7 nucleotides matching TRBD2. The CDR3 has 16 amino acids. Unmatched junction bases numbered 7, after V lost 0 bases and J lost 4 bases. CDR3 DNA: TGTGCCAGCAGTTTAGCCACGGGCGGGAGTGCAGATACGCAGTATTTT. Amino acids: CASSLATGGSADTQYF.

The rearrangement joins TRBV14 to TRBJ2-2; a weak D match, TRBD2 (6 bases). The V end was cut by 0 bases, the J end by 6 bases, with 8 bases between. CDR1 is SGHDN and CDR2 is FVKESK in the germline V gene. This CDR3 has 14 amino acids. CDR3 nucleotide sequence: TGTGCCAGCAGCCAAGATAGACTAGCCGGGGAGCTGTTTTTT. This sequence encodes CASSQDRLAGELFF.

This clonotype was seen at least ten times. The chain employs TRBV6-1 and TRBJ2-3; D gene uncertain. This CDR3 spans 13 amino acids. From germline, CDR1 is MNHNS and CDR2 SASEGT. The V gene lost 10 bases and the J gene lost 2 bases, with 13 bases spanning the gap. The CDR3 protein is CAITTHATDTQYF. In DNA form, the CDR3 reads TGTGCCATTACGACACACGCCACAGATACGCAGTATTTT.

Ten or more counts support this clonotype. The V and J genes are TRBV6-1 and TRBJ2-5, with D hard to call. Trimming took 0 bases from V and 5 from J, leaving 13 bases between them. There are 15 residues in the CDR3. The germline V gene has CDR1 MNHNS and CDR2 SASEGT. CDR3 DNA: TGTGCCAGCAGTGAAGCGAGTCTCGACCCCGAGACCCAGTACTTC. It codes for CASSEASLDPETQYF.

This clonotype was counted many times. This chain links TRBV7-2 with TRBJ1-1, with 8 positions matching TRBD1. This CDR3 region has 16 residues. Germline V gene sequence: CDR1 SGHTA, CDR2 FQGNSA. The V gene end was trimmed by 0 bases and the J gene end by 4 bases; junction bases not matched to a gene: 7. CDR3 residues: CASSLARGQGPTEAFF. The CDR3 DNA reads as TGTGCCAGCAGCTTAGCGCGAGGACAGGGTCCCACTGAAGCTTTCTTT.